The text below deals with one TCR beta chain. The antigen remains undetermined. Libraries were prepared by immunoSEQ multiplex PCR; TCRdb keeps only in-frame clonotypes and omits some of them. The table records 110,000 to 150,000 clones, 92% of them present only once. Between the trimmed V and J ends, which lost 5 bases and 0 bases, there was a span of 11 bases. CDR3 size: 14 residues. In germline, CDR1 is LNHDA, CDR2 SQIVND (reference sequence). This entry is derived from a study of T cell responses to AZD1222 COVID-19 vaccine. Whole-study results and caveats: Baseline serology detected seropositivity in only 5 to 7 AZD1222 recipients.

This sequence originates from an adult who received the AZD1222 COVID-19 vaccine. The source material was peripheral blood, sampled 28 days after the second AZD1222 dose. The gene calls are TRBV19 and TRBJ2-7, with D perhaps matching TRBD1 or TRBD2 (5 bases each). The CDR3 region has the DNA TGTGCCAGTAGTCCCGGGACCTACTCCTACGAGCAGTACTTC. Translation: CASSPGTYSYEQYF. The variable domain in full, completed from reference TRBV19 and TRBJ2-7, reads DGGITQSPKYLFRKEGQNVTLSCEQNLNHDAMYWYRQDPGQGLRLIYYSQIVNDFQKGDIAEGYSVSREKKESFPLTVTSAQKNPTAFYLCASSPGTYSYEQYFGPGTRLTVT.